Here is one T cell receptor (beta chain) with its context. These data come from a study of blood T cell repertoires in COVID-19. Study summary: Some COVID-19 samples were acute and others convalescent; all came from the United States, Italy and Spain. T cells, B-cell-depleted T cells, or PBMCs provided the cDNA or gDNA that served as material.

Authors' analysis steps: Reference gene primer amplification gave estimated nucleated cell counts. The table came from immunoSEQ multiplex PCR; TCRdb's copy has only in-frame clones and leaves some out. That table furnishes V, J and clone size, whereas the DNA furnished D and trimming. The sample includes 260,000 or so clones, more than 70% seen only once; the top ten take roughly 5.8%. CDR3 size: 16 residues. Trimming took 4 bases from V and 7 from J; bases not matched to a gene: 11. Germline loops: CDR1 MNHEY, CDR2 SMNVEV (reference sequence). The sequence was obtained from a man older than 75 with acute or convalescent COVID-19. The sequenced sample was peripheral blood. The chain carries TRBV27 and TRBJ2-2; 8 positions match TRBD2. This CDR3 reads CASSSSGGVFRGELFF. The CDR3 coding sequence is TGTGCCAGCAGTTCAAGCGGGGGCGTGTTCCGCGGGGAGCTGTTTTTT.